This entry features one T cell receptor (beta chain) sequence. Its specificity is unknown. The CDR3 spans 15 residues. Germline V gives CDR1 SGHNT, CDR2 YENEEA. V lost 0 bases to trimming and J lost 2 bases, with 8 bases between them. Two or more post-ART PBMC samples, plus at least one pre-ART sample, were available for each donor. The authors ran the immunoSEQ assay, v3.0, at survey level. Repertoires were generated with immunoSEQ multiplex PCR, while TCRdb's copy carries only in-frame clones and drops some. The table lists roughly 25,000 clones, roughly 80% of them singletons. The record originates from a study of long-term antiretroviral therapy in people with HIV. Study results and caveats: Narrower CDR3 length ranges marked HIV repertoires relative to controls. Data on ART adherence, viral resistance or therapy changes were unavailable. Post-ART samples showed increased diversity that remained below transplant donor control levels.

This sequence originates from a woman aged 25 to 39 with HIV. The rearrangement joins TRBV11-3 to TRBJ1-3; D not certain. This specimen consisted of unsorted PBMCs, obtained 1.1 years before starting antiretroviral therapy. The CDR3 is CASSLEAGPGNTIYF. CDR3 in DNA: TGTGCCAGCAGCTTAGAGGCAGGTCCTGGAAACACCATATATTTT.